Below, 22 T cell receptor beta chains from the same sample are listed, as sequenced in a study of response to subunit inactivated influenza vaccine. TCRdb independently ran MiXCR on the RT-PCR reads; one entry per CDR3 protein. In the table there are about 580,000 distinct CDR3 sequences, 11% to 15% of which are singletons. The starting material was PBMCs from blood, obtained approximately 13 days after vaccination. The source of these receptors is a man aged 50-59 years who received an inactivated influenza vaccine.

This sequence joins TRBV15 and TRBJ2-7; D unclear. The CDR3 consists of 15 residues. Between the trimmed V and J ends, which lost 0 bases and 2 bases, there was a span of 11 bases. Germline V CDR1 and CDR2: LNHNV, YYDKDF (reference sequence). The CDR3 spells CATSRDTEFTYEQYF. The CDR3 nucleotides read TGTGCCACCAGCAGAGATACTGAATTTACCTACGAGCAGTACTTC.

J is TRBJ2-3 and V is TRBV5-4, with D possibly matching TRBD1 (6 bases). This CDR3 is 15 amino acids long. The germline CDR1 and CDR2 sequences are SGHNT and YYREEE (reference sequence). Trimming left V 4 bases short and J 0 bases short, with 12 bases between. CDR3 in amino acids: CASSVGQISTDTQYF. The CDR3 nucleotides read TGTGCCAGCAGCGTCGGACAGATTAGCACAGATACGCAGTATTTT.

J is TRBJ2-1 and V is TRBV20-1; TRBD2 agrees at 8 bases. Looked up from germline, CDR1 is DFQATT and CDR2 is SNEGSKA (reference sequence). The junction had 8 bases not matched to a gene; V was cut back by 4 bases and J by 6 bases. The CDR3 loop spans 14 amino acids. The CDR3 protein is CSATGRGVPNEQFF. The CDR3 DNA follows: TGCAGTGCTACTGGGCGGGGGGTGCCCAATGAGCAGTTCTTC.

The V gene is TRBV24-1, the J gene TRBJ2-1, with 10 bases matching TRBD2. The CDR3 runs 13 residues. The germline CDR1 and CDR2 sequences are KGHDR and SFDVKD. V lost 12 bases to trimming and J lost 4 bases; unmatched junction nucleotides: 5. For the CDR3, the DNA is TGTGCCGTCAGCGGGGGGGGTTACAATGAGCAGTTCTTC. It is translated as CAVSGGGYNEQFF.

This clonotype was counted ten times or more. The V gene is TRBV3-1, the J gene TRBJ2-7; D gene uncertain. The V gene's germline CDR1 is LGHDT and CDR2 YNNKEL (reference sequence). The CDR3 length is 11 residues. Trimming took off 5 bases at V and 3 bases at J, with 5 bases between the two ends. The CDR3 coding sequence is TGTGCCAGCAGCTTCAACTACGAGCAGTACTTC. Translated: CASSFNYEQYF.

The CDR3 DNA follows: TGTGCCAGCAGCTTAGCACCCCGGGACAGCGAGCAGTACTTC. Its translation is CASSLAPRDSEQYF. The genes are TRBV7-2 and TRBJ2-7; 7 bases are shared with TRBD1. The germline V gene encodes CDR1 SGHTA and CDR2 FQGNSA. CDR3 length equals 14 residues. V lost 0 bases and J lost 6; bases outside the gene matches: 5.

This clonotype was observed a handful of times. The CDR3 DNA reads TGTGCCAGCACCGACAGGGGGCTCGGCACAGATACGCAGTATTTT. Its protein product is CASTDRGLGTDTQYF. V gene TRBV12-3 or TRBV12-4 combines with J gene TRBJ2-3, with 10 bases fitting TRBD1. Trimming cost V 7 bases and J 1 base; bases outside gene matches: 5. CDR3 size: 15 residues.

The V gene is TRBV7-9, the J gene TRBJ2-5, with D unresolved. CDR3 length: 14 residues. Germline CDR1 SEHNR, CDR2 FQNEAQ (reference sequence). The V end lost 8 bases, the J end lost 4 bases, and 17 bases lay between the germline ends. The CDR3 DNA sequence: TGTGCCAGCCATGCAGTCGGTCGGTCAGAGACCCAGTACTTC. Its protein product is CASHAVGRSETQYF.

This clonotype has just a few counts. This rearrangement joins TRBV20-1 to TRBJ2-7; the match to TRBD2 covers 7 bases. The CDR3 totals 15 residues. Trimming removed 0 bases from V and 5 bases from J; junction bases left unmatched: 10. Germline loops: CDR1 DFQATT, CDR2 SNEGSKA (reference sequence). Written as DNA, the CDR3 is TGCAGTGCTAGAGATCAGACTCTTCGGGGGGACGAGCAGTACTTC. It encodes CSARDQTLRGDEQYF.

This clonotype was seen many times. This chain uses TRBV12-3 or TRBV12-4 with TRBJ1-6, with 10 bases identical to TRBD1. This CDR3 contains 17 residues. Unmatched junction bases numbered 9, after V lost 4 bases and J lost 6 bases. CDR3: CASSSGRQGAGNSPLHF. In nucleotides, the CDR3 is TGTGCCAGCAGTTCTGGGCGACAGGGGGCTGGTAATTCACCCCTCCACTTT.

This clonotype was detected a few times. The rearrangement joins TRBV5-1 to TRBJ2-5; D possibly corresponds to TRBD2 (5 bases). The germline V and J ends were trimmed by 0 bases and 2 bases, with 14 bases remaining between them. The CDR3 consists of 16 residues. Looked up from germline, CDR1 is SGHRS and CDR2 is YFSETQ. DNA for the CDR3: TGCGCCAGCAGCTTGGGTTCAAGACTATTGCAAGAGACCCAGTACTTC. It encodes CASSLGSRLLQETQYF.

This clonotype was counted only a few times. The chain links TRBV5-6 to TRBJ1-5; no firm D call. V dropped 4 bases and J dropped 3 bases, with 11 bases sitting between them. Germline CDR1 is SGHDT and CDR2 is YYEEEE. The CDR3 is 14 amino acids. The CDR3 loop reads CASSDGLVNQPQHF. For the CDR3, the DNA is TGTGCCAGCAGCGATGGTCTCGTCAATCAGCCCCAGCATTTT.

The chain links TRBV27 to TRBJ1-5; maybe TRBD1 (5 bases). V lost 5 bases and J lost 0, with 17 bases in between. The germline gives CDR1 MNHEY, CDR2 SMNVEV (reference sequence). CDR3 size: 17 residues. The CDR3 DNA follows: TGTGCCAGCAGTCCGACAGCAGGTTATCATAGCAATCAGCCCCAGCATTTT. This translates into CASSPTAGYHSNQPQHF.

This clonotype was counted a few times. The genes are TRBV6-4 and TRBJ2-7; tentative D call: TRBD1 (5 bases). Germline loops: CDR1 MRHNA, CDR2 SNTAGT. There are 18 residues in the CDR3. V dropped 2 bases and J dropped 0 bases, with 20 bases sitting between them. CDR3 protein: CASSDPLHTGRSSYEQYF. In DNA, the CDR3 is TGTGCCAGCAGTGACCCCTTACACACAGGACGGAGCTCCTACGAGCAGTACTTC.

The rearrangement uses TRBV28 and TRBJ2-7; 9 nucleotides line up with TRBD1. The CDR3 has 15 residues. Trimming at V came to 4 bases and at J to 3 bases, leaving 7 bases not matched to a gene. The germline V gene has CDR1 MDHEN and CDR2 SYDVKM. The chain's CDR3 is CASSSGTGWNYEQYF. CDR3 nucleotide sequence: TGTGCCAGCAGTTCAGGGACAGGGTGGAACTACGAGCAGTACTTC.

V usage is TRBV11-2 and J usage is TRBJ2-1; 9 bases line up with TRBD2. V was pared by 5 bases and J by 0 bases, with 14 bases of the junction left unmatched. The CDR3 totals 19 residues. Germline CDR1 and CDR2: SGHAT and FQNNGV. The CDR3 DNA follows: TGTGCCAGCAGCGGAAAGACAGCTAGCGGGACCTCCTCCTACAATGAGCAGTTCTTC. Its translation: CASSGKTASGTSSYNEQFF.

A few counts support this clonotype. The CDR3 DNA is TGTGCCAGCTCACCCGGGGGGATAGCGGGGACCTACAATGAGCAGTTCTTC. Translating gives CASSPGGIAGTYNEQFF. The genes are TRBV18 and TRBJ2-1; 8 positions match TRBD2. The CDR3 length is 17 residues. Germline CDR1 is KGHSH and CDR2 is LQKENI. V was pared by 3 bases and J by 2 bases, with 9 bases of the junction left unmatched.

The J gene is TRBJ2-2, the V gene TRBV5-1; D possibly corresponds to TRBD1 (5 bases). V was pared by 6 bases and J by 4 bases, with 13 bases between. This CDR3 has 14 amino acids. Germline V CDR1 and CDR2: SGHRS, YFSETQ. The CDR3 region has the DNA TGCGCCAGCACGCAGGGATTGCTCACCGGGGAGCTGTTTTTT. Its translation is CASTQGLLTGELFF.

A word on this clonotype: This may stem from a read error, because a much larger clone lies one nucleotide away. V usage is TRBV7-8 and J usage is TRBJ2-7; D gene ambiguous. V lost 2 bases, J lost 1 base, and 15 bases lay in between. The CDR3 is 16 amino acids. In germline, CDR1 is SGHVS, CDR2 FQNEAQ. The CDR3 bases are TGTGCCAGCAGCTTATACATGGGCCCCGGATCCTACGAGCAGTACTTC. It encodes CASSLYMGPGSYEQYF.

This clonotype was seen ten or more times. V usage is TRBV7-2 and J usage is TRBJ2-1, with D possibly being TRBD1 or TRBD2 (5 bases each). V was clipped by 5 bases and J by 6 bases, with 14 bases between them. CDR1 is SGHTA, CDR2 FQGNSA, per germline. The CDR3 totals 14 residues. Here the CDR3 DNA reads TGTGCCAGCAGCATATCCGGGACCTTCAATGAGCAGTTCTTC. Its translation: CASSISGTFNEQFF.

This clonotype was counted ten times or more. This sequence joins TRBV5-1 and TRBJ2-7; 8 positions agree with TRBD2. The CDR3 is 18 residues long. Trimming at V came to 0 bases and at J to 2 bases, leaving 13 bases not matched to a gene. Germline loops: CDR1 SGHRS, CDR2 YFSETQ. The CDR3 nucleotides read TGCGCCAGCAGCTTGGGAGTTGGTCGCGGGGGGCCGACCTACGAGCAGTACTTC. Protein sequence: CASSLGVGRGGPTYEQYF.

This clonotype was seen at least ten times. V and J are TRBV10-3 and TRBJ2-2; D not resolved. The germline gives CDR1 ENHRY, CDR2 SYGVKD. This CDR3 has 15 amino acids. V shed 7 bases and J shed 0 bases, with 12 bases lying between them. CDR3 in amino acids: CAITADTANTGELFF. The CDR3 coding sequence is TGTGCCATCACGGCTGACACAGCGAACACCGGGGAGCTGTTTTTT.